The source of this T cell receptor beta chain is a study of tumor and adjacent non-tumor tissue in lung cancer. Study context: Stage I to III disease affected ten to eleven men and a handful of women aged about 31 to 80. Millions of productive TCRbeta reads were obtained per sample on average. The study's findings and limits: Tumor TCR diversity, when higher, was linked to shorter survival. TCR diversity was significantly greater in tumor than normal lung tissue.

This CDR3 contains 15 residues. The germline CDR1 and CDR2 sequences are MNHNS and SASEGT. This sample's RNA came from whole unsorted tissue. In the case of this clonotype: The antigen remains unidentified. The germline gene is not matched at one end of the junction; a read error may be the cause.

Three rounds of nested PCR, following a modified ARM-PCR protocol, produced the TCRbeta library. TCRdb processed the multiplex PCR reads anew with MiXCR; each CDR3 protein has one entry. The sample carries 220,000 or so distinct CDR3 sequences, 71% recorded once. The chain recombines TRBV6-1 with TRBJ2-3, with D maybe TRBD2 (6 bases). Specimen: lung tumor tissue. The TCR was taken from a man in his sixties with non-small cell lung cancer. DNA for the CDR3: TGTGCCAGCAGTGAACTCGGCGGGGTGTCAGATCCGCAGTATTTT. This encodes CASSELGGVSDPQYF.